This T cell receptor beta chain was sequenced for a study of T cells in Graves' hyperthyroidism and ophthalmopathy. RNA transcripts provided the source from which TCR beta CDR3 regions were amplified. Carried out on the TCR CDR3, a first-round RT-PCR used the HTBI primer set. MiXCR was run by TCRdb on the multiplex PCR reads, yielding one entry per CDR3 protein. The table records around 620,000 distinct CDR3 sequences, roughly 50% of them present only once. Concerning this clonotype itself: Its antigen is not identified.

Diagnosing involved the use of clinical symptoms, serum thyroxine and TRAb, thyroid ultrasound and orbital computed tomography. Study findings and constraints: In validation, the model predicted ophthalmopathy. These predictions came a median approximately 5.9 months before onset. The authors' 13 V-J model separated ophthalmopathy from stable hyperthyroidism.

CDR1 LNHDA and CDR2 SQIVND come from the germline V gene (reference sequence). The CDR3 runs 13 residues. V gave up 3 bases and J gave up 3 bases, with 8 bases separating them. The clonotype was recovered from an adult woman with Graves' disease, either hyperthyroidism or ophthalmopathy (not recorded which). Sequencing was performed on peripheral blood or thyroid tissue (not recorded which). The rearrangement uses TRBV19 and TRBJ2-5; D ambiguous. The CDR3 coding sequence is TGTGCCAGTAGTATCGATGGGAAAGAGACCCAGTACTTC. Encoded protein: CASSIDGKETQYF.